This is a list of T cell receptor beta chains from one sample in a study of T cells in Graves' hyperthyroidism and ophthalmopathy. MiXCR, run by TCRdb on the multiplex PCR reads, gives a single entry per CDR3 protein. The data show hundreds of thousands of distinct CDR3 sequences, 14% to 15% seen once. The material sequenced was blood. The receptors originated from a woman aged 40 to 55 with Graves' ophthalmopathy. The CDR3 runs from the conserved cysteine through the conserved F or W. Only part of the rows carry a size: once, few, many, or a class if the clone is expanded.

j_call clone_size v_call cdr3_aa
TRBJ1-1 many TRBV5-1 CASSFEGGTEAFF
TRBJ1-1 . TRBV6-2/TRBV6-3 CASSYDVGSGPTGAFF
TRBJ2-5 . TRBV4-1 CASSHFPGQGETQYF
TRBJ2-3 many TRBV7-2 CASSLLTSTDTQYF
TRBJ2-5 . TRBV6-5 CASSSKTGTGGANETQYF
TRBJ1-1 . TRBV5-1 CAGSLKEVQWWTEAFF
TRBJ1-5 many TRBV12-3/TRBV12-4 CASSKGYSNQPQHF
TRBJ1-2 many TRBV25-1 CASSGVGVYGYTF
TRBJ2-7 . TRBV20-1 CSANRDGYSYEQYF
TRBJ1-2 . TRBV18 CASSPTDRAIYGYTF
TRBJ2-7 once TRBV12-3/TRBV12-4 CASSMDINYEQYF
TRBJ1-5 many TRBV7-2 CASSLAIWTGTNQPQHF
TRBJ1-2 . TRBV19 CASQTDEARGYTF
TRBJ1-1 . TRBV25-1 CASTRGGKAEAFF
TRBJ2-2 . TRBV4-1 CASSQEGHGELFF
TRBJ2-3 . TRBV20-1 CSAGRPGTFTDTQYF
TRBJ2-7 many TRBV30 CAWSGPGQGAAYEQYF
TRBJ2-2 . TRBV19 CASNNVGGPGELFF
TRBJ1-1 many TRBV28 CASSRLTEEAFF
TRBJ1-2 few TRBV11-2 CASRRNRGRVHYGYTF
TRBJ2-2 . TRBV20-1 CSARRLAGGAGELFF
TRBJ2-2 many TRBV4-1 CASSRARDGTGELFF
TRBJ1-2 . TRBV27 CASSLGSGSVYGYTF
TRBJ2-5 . TRBV18 CASSPPSGEKETQYF
TRBJ2-2 many TRBV11-1 CASSARDRYPDTGELFF
TRBJ1-3 many TRBV28 CASSLGRGFNTIYF
TRBJ2-2 many TRBV6-1 CASGGGGELFF
TRBJ2-7 few TRBV20-1 CSANDRAPYEQYF
TRBJ2-7 . TRBV7-2 CASSPASGDPYEQYF
TRBJ2-5 many TRBV12-3/TRBV12-4 CASSSRGPEAYSAQYF
TRBJ2-5 many TRBV19 CASSQQFQETQYF
TRBJ1-2 many TRBV7-2 CASSQGGTGGYSYTF